The 20 T cell receptor beta chains reported below all come from one sample, sequenced in a study of blood T cell repertoires in COVID-19. The table came from immunoSEQ multiplex PCR; TCRdb's copy has only in-frame clones and leaves some out. The table lists 55,000 or so clones, 80% to 90% of them singletons. Source material: peripheral blood. The receptor source for this set is a man between 35 and 55 years old with COVID-19, enrolled during active disease.

This chain connects TRBV5-4 to TRBJ2-5; 13 nucleotides line up with TRBD2. J was trimmed by 5 bases and V by 4 bases; bases with no gene match: 5. The CDR3 runs 15 residues. Germline CDR1 reads SGHNT; CDR2 reads YYREEE (reference sequence). The CDR3 DNA follows: TGTGCCAGCAGCCCGGAGGGACTAGCGGGGGAGACCCAGTACTTC. It is translated as CASSPEGLAGETQYF.

V and J are TRBV25-1 and TRBJ2-7; D may be TRBD1 (6 bases). V lost 7 bases and J lost 5, with 12 bases in between. This CDR3 comprises 12 residues. Germline V gives CDR1 MGHDK, CDR2 SYGVNS. CDR3 loop: CASTTGPDEQYF. In DNA form, the CDR3 reads TGTGCCAGCACCACAGGGCCGGACGAGCAGTACTTC.

The chain employs TRBV2 and TRBJ1-2; D may be TRBD1 (5 bases). The CDR3 runs to 13 residues. V lost 6 bases and J 2 bases, leaving 10 bases between the germline ends. Germline CDR1 reads SNHLY; CDR2 reads FYNNEI. The chain's CDR3 is CASRDNHNYGYTF. As DNA, the CDR3 is TGTGCCAGCAGGGACAACCACAACTATGGCTACACCTTC. Full variable domain (outside the CDR3, taken from reference TRBV2 and TRBJ1-2): EPEVTQTPSHQVTQMGQEVILRCVPISNHLYFYWYRQILGQKVEFLVSFYNNEISEKSEIFDDQFSVERPDGSNFTLKIRSTKLEDSAMYFCASRDNHNYGYTFGSGTRLTVV.

This sequence joins TRBV4-1 and TRBJ1-5, with D perhaps matching TRBD1 (6 bases). Germline V CDR1 and CDR2: MGHRA, YSYEKL. The length of the CDR3 is 14 residues. V dropped 5 bases and J dropped 2 bases, with 10 bases sitting between them. DNA for the CDR3: TGCGCCAGCAGCAGTAGACAGGGCAATCAGCCCCAGCATTTT. Its translation: CASSSRQGNQPQHF.

In this sample, this clone turned up once. The chain employs TRBV18 and TRBJ2-7, with 7 bases fitting TRBD1. The CDR3 sequence is 15 residues long. V dropped 0 bases and J dropped 5; count of bases not matched to a gene: 7. Germline assignment: CDR1 KGHSH and CDR2 LQKENI. The CDR3 sequence is CASSPPTGSLHEQYF. The CDR3 DNA follows: TGTGCCAGCTCACCACCGACAGGGTCCCTCCACGAGCAGTACTTC. The full variable domain, completed using reference TRBV18 and TRBJ2-7, is NAGVMQNPRHLVRRRGQEARLRCSPMKGHSHVYWYRQLPEEGLKFMVYLQKENIIDESGMPKERFSAEFPKEGPSILRIQQVVRGDSAAYFCASSPPTGSLHEQYFGPGTRLTVT.

This clone occurred once. V is TRBV14 and J is TRBJ1-2; maybe TRBD1 (6 bases). The CDR3 spans 16 residues. Germline V gene data show CDR1 as SGHDN and CDR2 as FVKESK. V was pared by 2 bases and J by 6 bases, with 19 bases between. The CDR3 is CASSQLSIGGHHGYTF. Written as DNA, the CDR3 is TGTGCCAGCAGCCAATTGAGTATAGGGGGACATCATGGCTACACCTTC.

This clone was seen only once. This chain connects TRBV18 to TRBJ1-3; unclear D gene. The CDR3 has 15 amino acids. V lost 2 bases and J lost 3, with 11 bases in between. The germline V gene has CDR1 KGHSH and CDR2 LQKENI. This CDR3 reads CASSPGTVNGNTIYF. The DNA for the CDR3 is TGTGCCAGCTCACCAGGCACAGTGAATGGAAACACCATATATTTT.

This clone was seen only once. The rearrangement uses TRBV30 and TRBJ1-1; D remains ambiguous. Germline CDR1 reads GTSNPN; CDR2 reads SVGIG (reference sequence). V lost 0 bases, J lost 4 bases, and 9 bases lay in between. CDR3 size: 13 residues. CDR3 in DNA: TGTGCCTGGAGTGTAGCAGAGGGCACTGAAGCTTTCTTT. Amino acid sequence: CAWSVAEGTEAFF.

The chain is built from TRBV7-2 and TRBJ2-5; 7 bases line up with TRBD2. The CDR3 consists of 14 residues. Germline CDR1 SGHTA, CDR2 FQGNSA. The trim removed 1 base at V and 2 bases at J, leaving 1 base unmatched. The CDR3 reads CASSLGGGQETQYF. In nucleotides, the CDR3 is TGTGCCAGCAGCTTAGGGGGGGGACAAGAGACCCAGTACTTC.

This chain links TRBV7-9 with TRBJ1-1; 8 bases line up with TRBD1. After removal of 5 bases from V and 5 bases from J, the junction contained 16 bases not matched to a gene. Germline-derived CDR1 and CDR2 are SEHNR and FQNEAQ (reference sequence). The CDR3 runs to 17 residues. The CDR3 spells CASSPGTGSTWGTEAFF. The DNA of the CDR3 is TGTGCCAGCAGCCCCGGGACAGGCTCGACTTGGGGGACTGAAGCTTTCTTT.

The chain employs TRBV5-5 and TRBJ2-3, with D possibly matching TRBD1 (5 bases). The V and J ends lost 9 bases and 1 base respectively, with 18 bases between them. The CDR3 is made up of 15 amino acids. CDR1 SGHKS and CDR2 YYEKEE come from the germline V gene (reference sequence). CDR3 DNA: TGTGCCACCTGGACCGGTGTCAGGGGCACAGATACGCAGTATTTT. Translating it yields CATWTGVRGTDTQYF.

This CDR3 is CASGGQGDIQYF. CDR3 sequence (DNA): TGTGCCAGCGGCGGACAGGGGGACATTCAGTACTTC. V and J are TRBV28 and TRBJ2-4; 10 bases match TRBD1. The trim removed 8 bases at V and 8 bases at J, leaving 3 bases unmatched. The V gene's germline CDR1 is MDHEN and CDR2 SYDVKM. The CDR3 covers 12 residues.

This clone was recorded a few times. This sequence joins TRBV6-1 and TRBJ1-5; D possibly corresponds to TRBD1 (5 bases). This CDR3 comprises 16 residues. The germline V gene has CDR1 MNHNS and CDR2 SASEGT. Trimming left V 1 base short and J 2 bases short, with 12 bases between. The CDR3 sequence is CASSEGAGLGNQPQHF. DNA of the CDR3: TGTGCCAGCAGTGAAGGGGCAGGGCTGGGCAATCAGCCCCAGCATTTT.

The chain links TRBV5-1 to TRBJ2-5; 11 bases line up with TRBD2. This CDR3 contains 17 residues. Unmatched junction bases numbered 15, after V lost 6 bases and J lost 5 bases. Germline-derived CDR1 and CDR2 are SGHRS and YFSETQ. The CDR3 reads CASTHGVAGGPGETQYF. CDR3 coding DNA: TGCGCCAGCACTCACGGAGTAGCGGGGGGGCCTGGGGAGACCCAGTACTTC.

This clone has more than one count but fewer than ten. This chain uses TRBV10-3 with TRBJ2-7; a weak D match, TRBD1 (6 bases). This CDR3 spans 13 amino acids. V was shortened by 4 bases and J by 6 bases, with 13 bases between the two germline ends. Germline V gives CDR1 ENHRY, CDR2 SYGVKD. CDR3 protein: CAISGVTGLEQYF. CDR3 coding DNA: TGTGCCATCAGTGGAGTTACAGGGCTCGAGCAGTACTTC.

The chain recombines TRBV7-8 with TRBJ2-5, with 13 bases that match TRBD2. The CDR3 sequence is 18 residues long. J lost 5 bases, V lost 5 bases, and 14 bases had no gene match. Per germline, CDR1 SGHVS and CDR2 FQNEAQ. Written as DNA, the CDR3 is TGTGCCAGCAGCGCCCGACTAGCGGGGGGTCTAGGGATGGAGACCCAGTACTTC. This codes for CASSARLAGGLGMETQYF.

The rearrangement links TRBV5-1 to TRBJ2-5, with 7 bases lining up with TRBD2. The CDR3 contains 12 residues. The V gene end was trimmed by 4 bases and the J gene end by 5 bases; junction bases not matched to a gene: 2. CDR1 and CDR2 (germline): SGHRS, YFSETQ. CDR3 amino acids: CASSGEGETQYF. The CDR3 nucleotides are TGCGCCAGCAGCGGGGAGGGGGAGACCCAGTACTTC. The full variable domain, completed using reference TRBV5-1 and TRBJ2-5, is KAGVTQTPRYLIKTRGQQVTLSCSPISGHRSVSWYQQTPGQGLQFLFEYFSETQRNKGNFPGRFSGRQFSNSRSEMNVSTLELGDSALYLCASSGEGETQYFGPGTRLLVL.

A few counts support this clone. The chain is built from TRBV5-6 and TRBJ1-1, with 11 bases matching TRBD1. V lost 4 bases to trimming and J lost 5 bases; unmatched junction nucleotides: 7. The CDR3 totals 15 residues. Germline V gene sequence: CDR1 SGHDT, CDR2 YYEEEE. The CDR3 nucleotides read TGTGCCAGCAGCAACGGACAGGGGGCGAGGACTGAAGCTTTCTTT. This encodes CASSNGQGARTEAFF.

Note on this clone: The sample has other DNA sequences that encode this CDR3 too. V gene TRBV29-1 combines with J gene TRBJ2-2, with 9 bases fitting TRBD2. Trimming removed 4 bases from V and 0 bases from J; junction bases left unmatched: 0. The CDR3 contains 14 residues. Germline V lookup: CDR1 SQVTM, CDR2 ANQGSEA. This CDR3 reads CSVGLAANTGELFF. The CDR3, as DNA: TGCAGCGTTGGACTAGCGGCGAACACCGGGGAGCTGTTTTTT.

J is TRBJ2-1 and V is TRBV27; 7 bases line up with TRBD2. The CDR3 is made up of 18 amino acids. J gave up 0 bases and V 3 bases, and 11 bases lay outside the gene matches. Per germline, CDR1 MNHEY and CDR2 SMNVEV (reference sequence). In DNA, the CDR3 is TGTGCCAGCAGTTTGTCGGTAGCGGGTGTCAGCTCCTACAATGAGCAGTTCTTC. It specifies CASSLSVAGVSSYNEQFF.